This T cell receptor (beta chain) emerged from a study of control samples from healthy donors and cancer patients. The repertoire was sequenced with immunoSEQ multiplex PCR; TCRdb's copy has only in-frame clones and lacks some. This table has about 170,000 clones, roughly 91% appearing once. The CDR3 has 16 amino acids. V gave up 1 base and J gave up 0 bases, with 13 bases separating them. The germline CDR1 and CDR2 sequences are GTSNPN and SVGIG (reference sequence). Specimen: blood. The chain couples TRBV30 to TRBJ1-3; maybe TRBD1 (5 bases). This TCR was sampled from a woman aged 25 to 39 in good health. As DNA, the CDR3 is TGTGCCTGGAGTGCCGGGACGGCTCCCTCTGGAAACACCATATATTTT. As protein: CAWSAGTAPSGNTIYF.